This T cell receptor beta chain stems from a study of T cell responses to AZD1222 COVID-19 vaccine. Study-level points and caveats: Regions left unmutated in variants are reportedly the target of nearly half of spike-specific TCRs.

CDR3 length: 14 residues. Between the trimmed V and J ends, which lost 4 bases and 3 bases, there was a span of 12 bases. Germline V gene lookup returns CDR1 SGHAT and CDR2 FQDESV (reference sequence). About this clone itself: The target antigen is unknown.

Second-dose recipients at about 4 or about 12 weeks were treated as one pooled group. Sequencing used immunoSEQ multiplex PCR; TCRdb keeps in-frame clones, though not all of them. The sample includes 140,000 to 150,000 clones, about 89% of them seen just once. This material consisted of peripheral blood, taken 28 days after the second AZD1222 dose. The chain has TRBV11-1 and TRBJ1-2, with D maybe TRBD1 (5 bases). The sequence came from an adult who received the AZD1222 COVID-19 vaccine. The CDR3 DNA is TGTGCCAGCAGCTACGCTCGGGACCACTATGGCTACACCTTC. As protein: CASSYARDHYGYTF.